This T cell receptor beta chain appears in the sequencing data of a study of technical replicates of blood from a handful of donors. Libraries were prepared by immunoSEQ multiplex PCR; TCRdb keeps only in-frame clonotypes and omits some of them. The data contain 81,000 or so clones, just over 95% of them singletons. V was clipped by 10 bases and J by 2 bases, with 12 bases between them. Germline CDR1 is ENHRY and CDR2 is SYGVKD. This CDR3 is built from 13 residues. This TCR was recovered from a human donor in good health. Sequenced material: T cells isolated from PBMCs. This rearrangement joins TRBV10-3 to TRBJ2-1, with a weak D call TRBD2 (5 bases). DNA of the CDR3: TGTGCCACCAGCAGACTACCCTACAATGAGCAGTTCTTC. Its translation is CATSRLPYNEQFF.